These 20 T cell receptor beta chains were all obtained from the same sample, sequenced in a study of technical replicates of blood from several donors. Only in-frame clones appear in the TCRdb table, and some are missing; sequencing was by immunoSEQ multiplex PCR. The repertoire holds about 15,000 clones, with roughly 88% as singletons. Specimen: PBMCs. The receptors were gathered from a human donor in good health.

V gene TRBV5-8 combines with J gene TRBJ2-1, with a possible D match to TRBD2 (5 bases). Germline CDR1 and CDR2: SGHTS and YDEGEE. Trimming pared 1 base from V and 4 bases from J, leaving 6 bases between. The CDR3 has 13 residues. The CDR3 region is CASSLWTYNEQFF. The CDR3, as DNA: TGTGCCAGCAGCTTGTGGACTTACAATGAGCAGTTCTTC.

V is TRBV4-1 and J is TRBJ2-7; D possibly corresponds to TRBD1 (5 bases). Trimming cost V 0 bases and J 5 bases, with 17 bases left between them. CDR1 MGHRA and CDR2 YSYEKL come from the germline V gene. The CDR3 covers 16 residues. For the CDR3, the DNA is TGCGCCAGCAGCCAAGATTTAGGGGTTGGGGTCCACGAGCAGTACTTC. Its translation: CASSQDLGVGVHEQYF.

The chain recombines TRBV5-1 with TRBJ2-7; D is undetermined. This CDR3 contains 12 residues. CDR1 and CDR2 (germline): SGHRS, YFSETQ. V was cut by 0 bases and J by 4 bases, with 5 bases left in between. The CDR3 sequence: CASSLDNYEQYF. DNA of the CDR3: TGCGCCAGCAGCTTGGACAATTACGAGCAGTACTTC.

This chain connects TRBV18 to TRBJ2-1, with 8 bases fitting TRBD2. This CDR3 spans 18 amino acids. The ends lost 0 bases at V and 5 bases at J; junction bases unmatched: 12. Looked up from germline, CDR1 is KGHSH and CDR2 is LQKENI. Here the CDR3 reads CASSPPALADTTNNEQFF. The CDR3 bases are TGTGCCAGCTCACCACCGGCACTAGCGGACACCACCAACAATGAGCAGTTCTTC.

The V and J genes are TRBV29-1 and TRBJ1-2; possibly TRBD1 for D (5 bases). The CDR3 consists of 14 residues. CDR1 is SQVTM, CDR2 ANQGSEA, per germline. Trimming shortened V by 3 bases and J by 5 bases, and 16 bases separated the two germline ends. CDR3 amino acids: CSVDGGGAPYGYTF. DNA of the CDR3: TGCAGCGTTGATGGGGGAGGGGCCCCTTATGGCTACACCTTC. The variable domain in full, with the rest retrieved from reference TRBV29-1 and TRBJ1-2, is SAVISQKPSRDICQRGTSLTIQCQVDSQVTMMFWYRQQPGQSLTLIATANQGSEATYESGFVIDKFPISRPNLTFSTLTVSNMSPEDSSIYLCSVDGGGAPYGYTFGSGTRLTVV.

This chain links TRBV30 with TRBJ2-3; weak D call: TRBD2 (5 bases). CDR3 size: 14 residues. Germline V gene lookup returns CDR1 GTSNPN and CDR2 SVGIG (reference sequence). The V and J ends lost 0 bases and 1 base respectively, with 8 bases between them. The CDR3 DNA is TGTGCCTGGAGTGTATACGGGGGCACAGATACGCAGTATTTT. It yields the protein CAWSVYGGTDTQYF.

The chain recombines TRBV29-1 with TRBJ2-1; 10 bases agree with TRBD2. CDR3 length equals 14 residues. CDR1 SQVTM and CDR2 ANQGSEA come from the germline V gene. With V trimmed by 6 bases and J by 7 bases, 9 bases remained unmatched. The CDR3 spells CSVFLAGVANEQFF. The CDR3, as DNA: TGCAGCGTCTTCCTAGCGGGAGTAGCAAATGAGCAGTTCTTC.

The chain carries TRBV6-6 and TRBJ1-5; D unclear. The V end was cut by 3 bases, the J end by 0 bases, with 9 bases between. The CDR3 is 15 residues long. CDR1 is MNHNY and CDR2 is SVGAGI in the germline V gene (reference sequence). The CDR3 nucleotides are TGTGCCAGCAGTTATGTCGGTTATAGCAATCAGCCCCAGCATTTT. Its protein is CASSYVGYSNQPQHF.

V and J are TRBV14 and TRBJ2-5; TRBD2 agrees at 11 bases. This CDR3 has 19 amino acids. Germline CDR1 and CDR2: SGHDN and FVKESK. V trimming: 5 bases; J trimming: 4 bases; junction bases outside the gene matches: 18. The CDR3 DNA reads as TGTGCCAGCAGCTCGAGACCGACTAGCGGGAACCTCTGGGGAGAGACCCAGTACTTC. The encoded protein is CASSSRPTSGNLWGETQYF.

J is TRBJ2-3 and V is TRBV19; TRBD2 aligns across 8 bases. The CDR3 loop spans 15 amino acids. In germline, CDR1 is LNHDA, CDR2 SQIVND (reference sequence). With V trimmed by 6 bases and J by 5 bases, 10 bases remained unmatched. The CDR3 DNA reads TGTGCCAGTAGAACGGAGGCGGGAGGCCAAGATACGCAGTATTTT. Translating it yields CASRTEAGGQDTQYF. The variable domain in full, with the rest retrieved from reference TRBV19 and TRBJ2-3, is DGGITQSPKYLFRKEGQNVTLSCEQNLNHDAMYWYRQDPGQGLRLIYYSQIVNDFQKGDIAEGYSVSREKKESFPLTVTSAQKNPTAFYLCASRTEAGGQDTQYFGPGTRLTVL.

The chain joins TRBV19 to TRBJ2-7, with 13 bases identical to TRBD2. The CDR3 extends over 16 amino acids. Germline values: CDR1 LNHDA, CDR2 SQIVND (reference sequence). Trimming cost V 3 bases and J 6 bases; bases outside gene matches: 8. CDR3 in amino acids: CASSIRLAGGPPEQYF. The CDR3 bases are TGTGCCAGTAGTATCAGACTAGCGGGAGGTCCCCCCGAGCAGTACTTC.

The rearrangement joins TRBV29-1 to TRBJ1-1, with 7 bases fitting TRBD1. Germline lookup yields CDR1 SQVTM and CDR2 ANQGSEA. The CDR3 covers 13 residues. The junction had 10 bases not matched to a gene; V was cut back by 7 bases and J by 5 bases. The CDR3 bases are TGCAGCGCCGTGACAGGGATGGAAACTGAAGCTTTCTTT. It translates to CSAVTGMETEAFF.

This clone has only a few counts. The CDR3 nucleotides are TGTGCCAGAATGCCGGGGGGCTCGGGGTACGAGCAGTACTTC. It yields the protein CARMPGGSGYEQYF. This chain links TRBV11-3 with TRBJ2-7; TRBD2 might be the D (7 bases). Germline loops: CDR1 SGHNT, CDR2 YENEEA. CDR3 length: 14 residues. V lost 9 bases to trimming and J lost 4 bases, with 19 bases between them.

The chain employs TRBV2 and TRBJ1-2; possibly TRBD1 for D (6 bases). Germline lookup yields CDR1 SNHLY and CDR2 FYNNEI. Trimming pared 4 bases from V and 5 bases from J, leaving 11 bases between. The CDR3 spans 13 residues. This CDR3 reads CASSVSGAYGYTF. CDR3 DNA sequence: TGTGCCAGCAGTGTTTCAGGGGCGTATGGCTACACCTTC. Looking up the rest from reference TRBV2 and TRBJ1-2 gives the full variable domain: EPEVTQTPSHQVTQMGQEVILRCVPISNHLYFYWYRQILGQKVEFLVSFYNNEISEKSEIFDDQFSVERPDGSNFTLKIRSTKLEDSAMYFCASSVSGAYGYTFGSGTRLTVV.

There are a few counts of this clone. CDR3 nucleotides: TGTGCCAGCAGCTTAGGCGGGGACAGGGAAGCTTTCTTT. Residues: CASSLGGDREAFF. The chain recombines TRBV7-9 with TRBJ1-1; 8 positions agree with TRBD1. V was pared by 1 base and J by 8 bases, with 3 bases of the junction left unmatched. Germline lookup yields CDR1 SEHNR and CDR2 FQNEAQ (reference sequence). The CDR3 is 13 amino acids.

The chain links TRBV6-5 to TRBJ1-5, with D unresolved. This CDR3 spans 13 amino acids. V was shortened by 2 bases and J by 4 bases, with 6 bases between the two germline ends. Germline CDR1 is MNHEY and CDR2 is SVGAGI. The CDR3 DNA follows: TGTGCCAGCAGTTACGATAGAAATCAGCCCCAGCATTTT. Its translation: CASSYDRNQPQHF.

The chain joins TRBV2 to TRBJ2-7; TRBD2 aligns across 13 bases. The CDR3 spans 15 residues. Germline V CDR1 and CDR2: SNHLY, FYNNEI. With V trimmed by 5 bases and J by 7 bases, 8 bases remained unmatched. The DNA of the CDR3 is TGTGCCAGCAGTCCACTAGCGGGAGGGTTCCAAGAGCAGTACTTC. This gives the protein CASSPLAGGFQEQYF.

The chain combines TRBV6-1 with TRBJ1-5; TRBD1 matches 8 bases. Germline CDR1 reads MNHNS; CDR2 reads SASEGT. There are 18 residues in the CDR3. V gave up 2 bases and J gave up 3 bases; unmatched junction bases: 12. The CDR3: CASSELGAGTGSNQPQHF. The CDR3 DNA follows: TGTGCCAGCAGTGAATTGGGGGCCGGGACAGGCTCCAATCAGCCCCAGCATTTT.

The rearrangement joins TRBV11-2 to TRBJ2-1; maybe TRBD2 (5 bases). The V end lost 3 bases, the J end lost 4 bases, and 10 bases lay between the germline ends. In germline, CDR1 is SGHAT, CDR2 FQNNGV. This CDR3 spans 14 amino acids. The CDR3 here is CASSLDWDYNEQFF. The CDR3 nucleotides read TGTGCCAGCAGCTTGGACTGGGATTACAATGAGCAGTTCTTC.

The chain is built from TRBV6-1 and TRBJ1-4; TRBD1 agrees at 8 bases. V shed 2 bases and J 8 bases; nucleotides not matched to a gene: 7. Germline CDR1 is MNHNS and CDR2 is SASEGT. The CDR3 totals 15 residues. CDR3 nucleotide sequence: TGTGCCAGCAGTGAAACGACAGGGGTAGGGGAAAAACTGTTTTTT. As protein: CASSETTGVGEKLFF.